The 13 T cell receptor beta chains below come from one sample, sequenced in a study of cytotoxic CD8 clonotypes in ibrutinib-treated CLL (dated by TCRdb to the early 2020s). This sample's time point label indicates: less than 30 months on ibrutinib. The method was the immunoSEQ multiplex PCR assay. TCRdb provides this immuneACCESS table in a form limited to in-frame rearrangements. Some clones are lacking; in checked studies, under half of them reflect an unresolved V gene, and why the rest are absent is not known. The sample table contains roughly 250,000 clones; only one count was recorded for 70% of them. In total, the top ten clones hold 15% of the sample. Specimen: PBMCs, collected after 24 months of ibrutinib treatment. These TCRs come from a human donor with chronic lymphocytic leukemia.

This clone was detected only a few times. The rearrangement joins TRBV6-5 to TRBJ2-5, with D unresolved. The length of the CDR3 is 13 residues. V lost 5 bases and J 5 bases, leaving 12 bases between the germline ends. CDR1 and CDR2 from the germline V gene are MNHEY and SVGAGI. The CDR3 sequence is CASSPLGRETQYF. In DNA, the CDR3 is TGTGCCAGCAGTCCCTTAGGTCGGGAGACCCAGTACTTC.

J is TRBJ2-3 and V is TRBV9, with TRBD2 matching 9 bases. From germline, CDR1 is SGDLS and CDR2 YYNGEE. With 3 bases clipped from V and 2 bases from J, the junction kept 10 bases outside the gene matches. The CDR3 extends over 17 amino acids. CDR3 bases: TGTGCCAGCAGCGAGTGGGCCAGCGGGAGGACCACAGATACGCAGTATTTT. This gives the protein CASSEWASGRTTDTQYF.

V is TRBV29-1 and J is TRBJ2-3; 11 bases line up with TRBD1. The ends lost 3 bases at V and 3 bases at J; junction bases unmatched: 5. The CDR3 length is 15 residues. Germline V gene lookup returns CDR1 SQVTM and CDR2 ANQGSEA. DNA of the CDR3: TGCAGCGTTGATCCCGGGACAGGGGGAACAGATACGCAGTATTTT. Translation gives CSVDPGTGGTDTQYF.

The CDR3 DNA reads as TGCGCCAGCAGCTTGGCGGGAGAGCCCTACGAGCAGTACTTC. It encodes CASSLAGEPYEQYF. The chain links TRBV5-1 to TRBJ2-7; tentative D call: TRBD2 (6 bases). This CDR3 spans 14 amino acids. CDR1 and CDR2 from the germline V gene are SGHRS and YFSETQ. The V end was cut by 0 bases, the J end by 2 bases, with 9 bases between.

The chain uses TRBV19 and TRBJ1-2, with no clear D. CDR1 LNHDA and CDR2 SQIVND come from the germline V gene (reference sequence). CDR3 size: 13 residues. V was cut by 1 base and J by 4 bases, with 7 bases left in between. CDR3 in DNA: TGTGCCAGTAGTATAGGCGGCAGCTATGGCTACACCTTC. It translates to CASSIGGSYGYTF.

The J gene is TRBJ2-1, the V gene TRBV7-2; TRBD2 aligns across 11 bases. With 5 bases clipped from V and 5 bases from J, the junction kept 5 bases outside the gene matches. CDR1 and CDR2 from the germline V gene are SGHTA and FQGNSA. This CDR3 is 15 amino acids long. The CDR3 reads CASSRTSGSHNEQFF. The CDR3 bases are TGTGCCAGCAGCCGGACTAGCGGGTCCCACAATGAGCAGTTCTTC.

The V call is TRBV10-1, the J call TRBJ2-2; TRBD1 agrees at 8 bases. The CDR3 covers 12 residues. Germline V lookup: CDR1 WNHNN, CDR2 SYGVQD (reference sequence). Losses at the gene ends were 8 bases for V and 5 bases for J; bases not matched to a gene: 1. This chain's CDR3 is CASQGATGELFF. As DNA, the CDR3 is TGCGCCAGCCAGGGGGCTACCGGGGAGCTGTTTTTT.

CDR3 bases: TGTGCCAGCAAGGGACTAGCGGGAGGCCGCCCCACGGGGCAGTTCTTC. Translated: CASKGLAGGRPTGQFF. The rearrangement uses TRBV2 and TRBJ2-1; 15 nucleotides match TRBD2. Germline-derived CDR1 and CDR2 are SNHLY and FYNNEI. With V trimmed by 7 bases and J by 12 bases, 13 bases remained unmatched. There are 16 residues in the CDR3. The full variable domain, its missing parts supplied by reference TRBV2 and TRBJ2-1, is EPEVTQTPSHQVTQMGQEVILRCVPISNHLYFYWYRQILGQKVEFLVSFYNNEISEKSEIFDDQFSVERPDGSNFTLKIRSTKLEDSAMYFCASKGLAGGRPTGQFFGPGTRLTVL.

CDR3 in amino acids: CASSTRQGISSGNTIYF. CDR3 in DNA: TGTGCCAGCAGCACTAGACAGGGGATCAGTTCGGGAAACACCATATATTTT. V is TRBV11-2 and J is TRBJ1-3, with 8 nucleotides matching TRBD1. The CDR3 sequence is 17 residues long. CDR1 and CDR2 from the germline V gene are SGHAT and FQNNGV. The trim removed 5 bases at V and 4 bases at J, leaving 13 bases unmatched.

This clone occurred a few times. DNA of the CDR3: TGTGCCAGCAGTTTCGCGGGAACCACAGATACGCAGTATTTT. It specifies CASSFAGTTDTQYF. This chain joins TRBV27 and TRBJ2-3, with a tentative D call TRBD2 (6 bases). The V and J ends lost 3 bases and 2 bases respectively, with 9 bases between them. CDR1 MNHEY and CDR2 SMNVEV come from the germline V gene (reference sequence). The CDR3 extends over 14 amino acids.

This clone was counted only a few times. The gene calls are TRBV5-1 and TRBJ1-4; D gene unclear. Trimming took 4 bases from V and 8 from J, leaving 12 bases between them. This CDR3 is 13 amino acids long. Germline V gene sequence: CDR1 SGHRS, CDR2 YFSETQ. CDR3 in amino acids: CASSPTQQEKLFF. In nucleotides, the CDR3 is TGCGCCAGCAGCCCCACCCAACAGGAAAAACTGTTTTTT. The full variable domain, rest sourced from reference TRBV5-1 and TRBJ1-4, is KAGVTQTPRYLIKTRGQQVTLSCSPISGHRSVSWYQQTPGQGLQFLFEYFSETQRNKGNFPGRFSGRQFSNSRSEMNVSTLELGDSALYLCASSPTQQEKLFFGSGTQLSVL.

Only a few counts were recorded for this clone. The chain carries TRBV6-1 and TRBJ2-7; no clear D gene. The CDR3 has 15 residues. Germline CDR1 is MNHNS and CDR2 is SASEGT. V lost 4 bases and J 4 bases, leaving 17 bases between the germline ends. This chain's CDR3 is CASSALPGADYEQYF. For the CDR3, the DNA is TGTGCCAGCAGTGCCCTACCGGGCGCGGATTACGAGCAGTACTTC.

The DNA for the CDR3 is TGTGCCAGCAGTGAAGAGTTAGTCTACGAGCAGTACTTC. It encodes CASSEELVYEQYF. The J gene is TRBJ2-7, the V gene TRBV2, with unresolved D. From germline, CDR1 is SNHLY and CDR2 FYNNEI. The ends were cut back, 1 base at V and 3 bases at J, with 7 bases in the middle. This CDR3 contains 13 residues.